This TCR beta chain was retrieved from a study of T-cell reconstitution after alpha-beta-depleted transplantation in children. Unique molecular identifiers tagged the TCRbeta library. TCRdb called the PCR reads again in MiXCR, with one record for every CDR3 protein. The top ten hold 2% to 2.5% of the sample, which has some 300,000 distinct CDR3 sequences, 10% to 13% seen once. Germline CDR1 is GTSNPN and CDR2 is SVGIG (reference sequence). V was clipped by 2 bases and J by 1 base, with 19 bases between them. The CDR3 is 17 residues long. The chain couples TRBV30 to TRBJ2-3, with D possibly being TRBD1 (5 bases). This sequence was found in a human donor who donated a stem cell graft to a child with acute lymphoblastic leukemia. Source: PBMCs from the stem cell graft donor, taken from the stem cell graft. The CDR3 protein is CAWSRLLAGLGTDTQYF. The CDR3, as DNA: TGTGCCTGGAGTCGTCTATTGGCAGGGCTGGGCACAGATACGCAGTATTTT.